The rows below give T cell receptor beta chains drawn from one sample of a study of blood T cells in healthy people across ages. Using its own MiXCR run on the 5' RACE reads, TCRdb lists one record per CDR3 protein. The sample has around 1,100,000 distinct CDR3 sequences, roughly two fifths seen once; the top ten hold around 13%. Sequences were obtained from blood. The origin of the receptors is a man aged 18 to 29 in good health. The CDR3 runs from the conserved cysteine through the conserved F or W. A D gene is named only where the DNA matches it firmly. Clone size is given for some rows only: seen once, a few or many times, or a class if the clone is expanded.

CDR3 DNA	CDR3 protein	clone size	V gene	D gene	J gene
TGCAGCGCTGCGACAGCCACCGGGGAGCTGTTTTTT	CSAATATGELFF	.	TRBV29-1	.	TRBJ2-2
TGTGCCAGCACAGGGGAACAGGGCCGCGGCTACACCTTC	CASTGEQGRGYTF	.	TRBV12-3/TRBV12-4	.	TRBJ1-2
TGTGCCACCAGTGATCGCCCCTACGATGGCTACACCTTC	CATSDRPYDGYTF	once	TRBV24-1	.	TRBJ1-2
TGCAGTGCCACGACTAGCGGGGAGGCCAAAAACATTCAGTACTTC	CSATTSGEAKNIQYF	.	TRBV20-1	TRBD2	TRBJ2-4
TGCAGTGCTAGGATCGGGGGGCCCCTAACGGAGCAGTTCTTC	CSARIGGPLTEQFF	few	TRBV20-1	.	TRBJ2-1
TGCAGTGCTAGAGAGGAGAGCTCCTACGAGCAGTACTTC	CSAREESSYEQYF	.	TRBV20-1	.	TRBJ2-7
TGCAGTGCTAGAGGGCAGCCCCAGCATTTT	CSARGQPQHF	few	TRBV20-1	.	TRBJ1-5
TGTGCCAGCAGCGGCCCTGGTTCCGATTCACCCCTCCACTTT	CASSGPGSDSPLHF	.	TRBV5-6	.	TRBJ1-6
TGCAGTTCCTCCTTTCCGCAAGATACGCAGTATTTT	CSSSFPQDTQYF	.	TRBV20-1	.	TRBJ2-3
TGTGCCAGCAGCTTAGGAAACAGGGAAGATACGCAGTATTTT	CASSLGNREDTQYF	.	TRBV11-1	.	TRBJ2-3
TGTGCCAGCAGCGCCTCCGGGACAGCGAACACTGAAGCTTTCTTT	CASSASGTANTEAFF	few	TRBV7-3	TRBD1	TRBJ1-1
TGTGCCATCAGTGAGACAAAGCGGGGGGGATACAATGAGCAGTTCTTC	CAISETKRGGYNEQFF	few	TRBV10-3	TRBD2	TRBJ2-1
TGTGCCAGCAGCCAAGAAAGGTATAGCAATGAGCAGTTCTTC	CASSQERYSNEQFF	few	TRBV4-2	.	TRBJ2-1
TGTGCCAGCAAAACCGGGACAGGGAACACCGGGGAGCTGTTTTTT	CASKTGTGNTGELFF	.	TRBV27	TRBD1	TRBJ2-2
TGCAGTGCTAGGAGAATCGGGGGGAACCCCTACGAGCAGTACTTC	CSARRIGGNPYEQYF	.	TRBV20-1	TRBD2	TRBJ2-7
TGCAGTGCTGCGTGGGACAGGGGGGTTTTGCAGTACTTC	CSAAWDRGVLQYF	.	TRBV20-1	TRBD1	TRBJ2-7
TGTGCCATCAGTTCGGGACAGAGCTCTGGGGCCAACGTCCTGACTTTC	CAISSGQSSGANVLTF	few	TRBV10-3	TRBD1	TRBJ2-6
TGCAGCGTTGAAGGGGGCGACCTAGAAGCTTTCTTT	CSVEGGDLEAFF	few	TRBV29-1	.	TRBJ1-1
TGTGCCAGCAGCCCGCCCAGGACAGGGGAAATCACAGATACGCAGTATTTT	CASSPPRTGEITDTQYF	.	TRBV12-1	.	TRBJ2-3
TGCGCCAGCAGCCAAGATGGGACAAACGAAGCTTTCTTT	CASSQDGTNEAFF	few	TRBV4-1	.	TRBJ1-1
TGTGCCAGCAGTGAAGCGCTGGCCCGGGAAGCTTTCTTT	CASSEALAREAFF	.	TRBV2	.	TRBJ1-1
TGTGCCAGCAGCCTGAGGACTAGCGGGGGTCTCAATGAGCAGTACTTC	CASSLRTSGGLNEQYF	.	TRBV9	TRBD2	TRBJ2-7
TGTGCCAGCAGTTACTCTCCCCCTGGGAATGAGCAGTACTTC	CASSYSPPGNEQYF	few	TRBV6-2/TRBV6-3	.	TRBJ2-7
TGCAGTGCTGGGGGATCTTACACAGATACGCAGTATTTT	CSAGGSYTDTQYF	.	TRBV20-1	.	TRBJ2-3
TGTGCCAGCAGCACCCGTACAGGGCTTCGAAGCACAGATACGCAGTATTTT	CASSTRTGLRSTDTQYF	.	TRBV14	.	TRBJ2-3
TGTGCCAGCAGCTTAGAGATAGCGGGGGGTAAAAACATTCAGTACTTC	CASSLEIAGGKNIQYF	few	TRBV7-3	TRBD2	TRBJ2-4
TGTGCCAGCAGCTTAATATCAGGGGTCGACACTGAAGCTTTCTTT	CASSLISGVDTEAFF	few	TRBV7-3	.	TRBJ1-1
TGCAGTGCCCGCCACCGGGACCGCAAAAATTCTGGGGCCAACGTCCTGACTTTC	CSARHRDRKNSGANVLTF	once	TRBV20-1	.	TRBJ2-6
TGTGCCAGCAGGAGTTTCACAGATACGCAGTATTTT	CASRSFTDTQYF	few	TRBV12-3/TRBV12-4	.	TRBJ2-3
TGCAGTGCTAGACCTTATTACTCGGGCGAAAAACTGTTTTTT	CSARPYYSGEKLFF	few	TRBV20-1	.	TRBJ1-4
TGCGCCAGCAGCCCAATAGTGGATAGCGGGATCTACGAGCAGTACTTC	CASSPIVDSGIYEQYF	many	TRBV4-3	TRBD2	TRBJ2-7
TGTGCCAGCAGCCTCCCGGGGACAATGAAAAACATTCAGTACTTC	CASSLPGTMKNIQYF	.	TRBV7-2	.	TRBJ2-4
TGCAGTGCTAGGGGGACAGAGGCTAATGAAGCTTTCTTT	CSARGTEANEAFF	.	TRBV20-1	TRBD1	TRBJ1-1
TGTGCCAGCAGCTTAGGTGCAGGCCCCACAGATACGCAGTATTTT	CASSLGAGPTDTQYF	.	TRBV7-9	.	TRBJ2-3
TGTGCCAGCAGCTCCCGGGTTAACTCCTACGAGCAGTACTTC	CASSSRVNSYEQYF	.	TRBV7-2	.	TRBJ2-7
TGTGCCAGCAGTTCGGGACTAGCTTTAGATACGCAGTATTTT	CASSSGLALDTQYF	many	TRBV12-3/TRBV12-4	TRBD2	TRBJ2-3
TGTGCCACCAGTGATGCCCCTAGCGGGGGGCTTTCTTATACGCAGTATTTT	CATSDAPSGGLSYTQYF	.	TRBV24-1	TRBD2	TRBJ2-3
TGCGCCAGCAGCCAATCGACCGGCGGAGACTATGGCTACACCTTC	CASSQSTGGDYGYTF	.	TRBV5-1	.	TRBJ1-2
TGTGCCAGCAGCTTAGCGCCGACAGTCCTATCCAATCAGCCCCAGCATTTT	CASSLAPTVLSNQPQHF	few	TRBV7-2	.	TRBJ1-5
TGTGCCAGCAGTTTTGGGGACAGGGCGGGTGGCTACACCTTC	CASSFGDRAGGYTF	.	TRBV12-3/TRBV12-4	TRBD1	TRBJ1-2
TGCGCCAGCAGCTTGGATTCTCTTGGTACAGGGACCTACGAGCAGTTCTTC	CASSLDSLGTGTYEQFF	.	TRBV5-1	.	TRBJ2-1
TGTGCCAGCAGTCCCTCCGGGCGCCATGGCTACACCTTC	CASSPSGRHGYTF	few	TRBV12-3/TRBV12-4	.	TRBJ1-2
TGTGCCAGCAGCCCCACCGGAGACCGTGATGAAAAACTGTTTTTT	CASSPTGDRDEKLFF	.	TRBV7-2	.	TRBJ1-4
TGCAGTGCTAGTGAAGGCAGTTTCGAGGGCTACACCTTC	CSASEGSFEGYTF	.	TRBV20-1	.	TRBJ1-2
TGTGCCATCAGTGAGTCCCTGGGAGGGGAGCAGTACTTC	CAISESLGGEQYF	.	TRBV10-3	TRBD2	TRBJ2-5
TGTGCCAGCAGCTTAACCGGGTACGACACTGAAGCTTTCTTT	CASSLTGYDTEAFF	few	TRBV12-3/TRBV12-4	.	TRBJ1-1